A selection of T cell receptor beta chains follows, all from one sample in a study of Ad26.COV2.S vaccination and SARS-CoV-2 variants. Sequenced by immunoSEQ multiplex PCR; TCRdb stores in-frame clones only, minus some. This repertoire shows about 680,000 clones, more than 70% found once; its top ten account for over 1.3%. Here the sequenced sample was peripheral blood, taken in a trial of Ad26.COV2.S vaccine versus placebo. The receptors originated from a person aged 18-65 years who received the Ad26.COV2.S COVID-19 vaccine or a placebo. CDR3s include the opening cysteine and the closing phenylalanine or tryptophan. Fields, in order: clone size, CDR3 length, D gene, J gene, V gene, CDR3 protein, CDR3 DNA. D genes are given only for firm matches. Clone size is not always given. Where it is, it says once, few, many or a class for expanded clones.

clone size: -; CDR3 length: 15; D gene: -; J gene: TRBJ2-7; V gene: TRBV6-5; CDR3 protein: CATSYDSSSSYEQYF; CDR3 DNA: TGTGCCACCTCCTACGACAGCTCTAGCTCCTACGAGCAGTACTTC
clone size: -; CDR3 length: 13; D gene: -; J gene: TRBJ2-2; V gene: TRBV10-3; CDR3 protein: CAISGAVAGELFF; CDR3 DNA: TGTGCCATCAGTGGGGCCGTGGCCGGGGAGCTGTTTTTT
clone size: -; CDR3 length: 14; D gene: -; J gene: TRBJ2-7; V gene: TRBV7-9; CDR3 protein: CASSFEGGSYEQYF; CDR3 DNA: TGTGCCAGCAGCTTCGAGGGGGGATCCTACGAGCAGTACTTC
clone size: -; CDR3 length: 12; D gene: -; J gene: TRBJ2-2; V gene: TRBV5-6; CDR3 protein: CASSLVIGELFF; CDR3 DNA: TGTGCCAGCAGCTTGGTGATCGGGGAGCTGTTTTTT
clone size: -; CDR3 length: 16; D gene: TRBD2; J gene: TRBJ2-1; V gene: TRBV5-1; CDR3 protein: CATSPVAGGPHNEQFF; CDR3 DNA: TGCGCCACCTCACCCGTAGCGGGAGGGCCCCACAATGAGCAGTTCTTC
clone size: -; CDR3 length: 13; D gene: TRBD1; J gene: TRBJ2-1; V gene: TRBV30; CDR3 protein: CAYVQGAFNEQFF; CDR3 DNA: TGTGCCTACGTACAGGGGGCCTTCAATGAGCAGTTCTTC
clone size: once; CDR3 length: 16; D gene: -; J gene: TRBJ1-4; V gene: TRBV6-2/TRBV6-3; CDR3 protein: CASSYTGRATNEKLFF; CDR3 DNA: TGTGCCAGCAGTTACACAGGGAGGGCAACTAATGAAAAACTGTTTTTT
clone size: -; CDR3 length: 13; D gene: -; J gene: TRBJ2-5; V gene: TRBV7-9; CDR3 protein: CASSLGVQETQYF; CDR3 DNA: TGTGCCAGCAGCTTAGGCGTACAAGAGACCCAGTACTTC
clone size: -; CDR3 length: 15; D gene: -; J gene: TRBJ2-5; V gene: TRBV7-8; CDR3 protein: CASSLDWVAAETQYF; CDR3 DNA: TGTGCCAGCAGCTTAGATTGGGTAGCAGCGGAGACCCAGTACTTC
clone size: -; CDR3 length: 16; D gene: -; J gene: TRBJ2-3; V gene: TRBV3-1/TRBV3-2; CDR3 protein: CASSQEFQPYWDTQYF; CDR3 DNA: TGTGCCAGCAGCCAAGAGTTCCAGCCCTATTGGGATACGCAGTATTTT
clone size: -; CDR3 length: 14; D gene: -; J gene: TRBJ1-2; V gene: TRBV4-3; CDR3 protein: CASSQDRRSYGYTF; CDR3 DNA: TGCGCCAGCAGCCAAGACCGGCGCTCCTATGGCTACACCTTC
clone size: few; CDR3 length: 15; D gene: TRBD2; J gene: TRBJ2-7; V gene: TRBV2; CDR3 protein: CASRGGLAGDYEQYF; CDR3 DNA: TGTGCCAGCAGGGGAGGACTAGCGGGAGACTACGAGCAGTACTTC
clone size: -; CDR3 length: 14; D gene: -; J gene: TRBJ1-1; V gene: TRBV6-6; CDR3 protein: CASSYPSGYAEAFF; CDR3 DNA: TGTGCCAGCAGTTACCCCTCAGGGTACGCTGAAGCTTTCTTT
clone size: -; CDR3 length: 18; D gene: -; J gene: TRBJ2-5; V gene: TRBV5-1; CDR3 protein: CASSLAPGTQRPQETQYF; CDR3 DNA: TGCGCCAGCAGCTTGGCACCAGGGACTCAACGCCCCCAAGAGACCCAGTACTTC
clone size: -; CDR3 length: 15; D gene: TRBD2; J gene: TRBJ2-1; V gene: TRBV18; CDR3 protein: CASSPQGLAGNEQFF; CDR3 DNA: TGTGCCAGCTCACCACAGGGACTAGCGGGAAATGAGCAGTTCTTC
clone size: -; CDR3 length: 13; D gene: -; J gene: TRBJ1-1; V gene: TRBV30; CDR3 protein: CAWSVPENTEAFF; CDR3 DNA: TGTGCCTGGAGTGTACCAGAGAACACTGAAGCTTTCTTT
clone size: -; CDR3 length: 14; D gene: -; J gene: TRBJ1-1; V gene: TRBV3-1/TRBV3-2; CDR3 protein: CASSQVSWGLGAFF; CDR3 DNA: TGTGCCAGCAGCCAAGTGTCGTGGGGACTGGGGGCTTTCTTT
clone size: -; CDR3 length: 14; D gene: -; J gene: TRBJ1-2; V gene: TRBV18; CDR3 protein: CASSPPTDNYGYTF; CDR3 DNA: TGTGCCAGCTCACCACCGACAGACAACTATGGCTACACCTTC
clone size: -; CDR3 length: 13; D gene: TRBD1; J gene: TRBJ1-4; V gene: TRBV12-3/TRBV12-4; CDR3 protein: CASSRQGGEKLFF; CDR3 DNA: TGTGCCAGCAGTCGACAGGGAGGTGAAAAACTGTTTTTT
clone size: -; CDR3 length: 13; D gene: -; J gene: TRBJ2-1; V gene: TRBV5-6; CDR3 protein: CASSLYGGNEQFF; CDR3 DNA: TGTGCCAGCAGCTTGTACGGGGGCAACGAGCAGTTCTTC
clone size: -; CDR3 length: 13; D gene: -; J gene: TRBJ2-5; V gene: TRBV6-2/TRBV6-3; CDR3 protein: CASSSGQRETQYF; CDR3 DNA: TGTGCCAGCAGTTCCGGACAGAGAGAGACCCAGTACTTC
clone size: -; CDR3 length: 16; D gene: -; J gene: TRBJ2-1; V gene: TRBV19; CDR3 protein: CASSIGGQLGFNEQFF; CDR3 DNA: TGTGCCAGTAGTATAGGCGGACAACTGGGGTTCAATGAGCAGTTCTTC